Listed below are T cell receptor beta chains from one sample, sequenced in a study of shared clonotypes between healthy human individuals. Libraries were prepared by immunoSEQ multiplex PCR; TCRdb keeps only in-frame clonotypes and omits some of them. Here the sample spans 950,000 to 1,100,000 clones, about three quarters being singletons. The material sequenced was memory CD4+ T cells sorted from blood. These receptors came from a man between 18 and 35 years old in good health. CDR3s include the opening cysteine and the closing phenylalanine or tryptophan. A D gene is named only where the DNA matches it firmly. Clone size is shown for a subset of rows, as once, few, many or a class of expanded clone.

D: .
V: TRBV27
size: .
J: TRBJ2-3
DNA: TGTGCCAGCAGTTTATGGCGGTCCACAGATACGCAGTATTTT
CDR3: CASSLWRSTDTQYF

D: .
V: TRBV6-1
size: .
J: TRBJ2-5
DNA: TGTGCCAGCAGCCGGGGCCAGGGTCAGAGAGAGACCCAGTACTTC
CDR3: CASSRGQGQRETQYF

D: .
V: TRBV4-3
size: .
J: TRBJ1-1
DNA: TGCGCCAGCAGCCAGGCGAACCGAACACTGAAAGCTTTCTTT
CDR3: CASSQANRTLKAFF

D: .
V: TRBV5-4
size: .
J: TRBJ1-1
DNA: TGTGCCAGCAGCCCCCCAGGGGCGGGGAACACTGAAGCTTTCTTT
CDR3: CASSPPGAGNTEAFF

D: .
V: TRBV19
size: .
J: TRBJ1-2
DNA: TGTGCCAGTAGGGACGGCTCGCGCCACTATGGCTACACCTTC
CDR3: CASRDGSRHYGYTF

D: TRBD1
V: TRBV29-1
size: .
J: TRBJ1-2
DNA: TGCAGCGCCCGGGAAGACAGGGTATTTGACTATGGCTACACCTTC
CDR3: CSAREDRVFDYGYTF

D: TRBD1
V: TRBV5-1
size: .
J: TRBJ1-1
DNA: TGCGCCAGCAGCTTAGGTGTTGCAGGGGGCCTAAACACTGAAGCTTTCTTT
CDR3: CASSLGVAGGLNTEAFF

D: .
V: TRBV6-5
size: once
J: TRBJ2-7
DNA: TGTGCCAGCAGCCCGAACCGGGTAAGGACCTACGAGCAGTACTTC
CDR3: CASSPNRVRTYEQYF

D: .
V: TRBV5-6
size: .
J: TRBJ1-1
DNA: TGTGCCAGCAGCTTGGTTAAAGAATTAAGTACTGAAGCTTTCTTT
CDR3: CASSLVKELSTEAFF

D: TRBD2
V: TRBV30
size: .
J: TRBJ2-2
DNA: TGTGCCTGGAATCGGGCTAGCGGGAGTAGGGCCGGGGAGCTGTTTTTT
CDR3: CAWNRASGSRAGELFF

D: .
V: TRBV18
size: .
J: TRBJ1-1
DNA: TGTGCCAGCTCACCCCGAGGGGCTGAAGCTTTCTTT
CDR3: CASSPRGAEAFF

D: .
V: TRBV29-1
size: .
J: TRBJ1-2
DNA: TGCAGCGTTTATCAGGGTTTTAACTATGGCTACACCTTC
CDR3: CSVYQGFNYGYTF

D: .
V: TRBV7-2
size: .
J: TRBJ1-6
DNA: TGTGCCAGCAGCTTAGAATTTTCACCCCTCCACTTT
CDR3: CASSLEFSPLHF

D: .
V: TRBV6-1
size: .
J: TRBJ1-2
DNA: TGTGCCAGCAGTTTGGATCGTGGCTACACCTTC
CDR3: CASSLDRGYTF

D: TRBD1
V: TRBV15
size: .
J: TRBJ1-4
DNA: TGTGCCACCAGCAGACGCGTGGACAGGTTTTATGAAAAACTGTTTTTT
CDR3: CATSRRVDRFYEKLFF

D: .
V: TRBV2
size: .
J: TRBJ1-6
DNA: TGTGCCAGCAGTGAAGCCCTCGGAGGGTCACCCCTCCACTTT
CDR3: CASSEALGGSPLHF

D: TRBD2
V: TRBV5-4
size: .
J: TRBJ2-4
DNA: TGTGCCAGCAGCAAGGGACTAGCGGGGGGGGAAAACATTCAGTACTTC
CDR3: CASSKGLAGGENIQYF

D: .
V: TRBV28
size: .
J: TRBJ1-2
DNA: TGTGCCAGCACCTTAAACAGGGAACTCTATGGCTACACCTTC
CDR3: CASTLNRELYGYTF

D: .
V: TRBV5-1
size: .
J: TRBJ2-5
DNA: TGCGCCAGCAGCTTGGGGACCACCAAAGAGACCCAGTACTTC
CDR3: CASSLGTTKETQYF

D: .
V: TRBV10-3
size: .
J: TRBJ1-3
DNA: TGTGCCGTCGGGGGAAGGACAGACTCTGGAAACACCATATATTTT
CDR3: CAVGGRTDSGNTIYF

D: TRBD1
V: TRBV6-1
size: .
J: TRBJ2-5
DNA: TGTGCCAGCACCGGGACAGGGGCCTTAGCGGCCCAGTACTTC
CDR3: CASTGTGALAAQYF

D: .
V: TRBV27
size: few
J: TRBJ2-2
DNA: TGTGCCAGCAGTTTAAGCAGGGTGAACACCGGGGAGCTGTTTTTT
CDR3: CASSLSRVNTGELFF

D: .
V: TRBV30
size: once
J: TRBJ1-6
DNA: TGTGCCTGGGGTGACCGCGTAGAAAATTCACCCCTCCACTTT
CDR3: CAWGDRVENSPLHF